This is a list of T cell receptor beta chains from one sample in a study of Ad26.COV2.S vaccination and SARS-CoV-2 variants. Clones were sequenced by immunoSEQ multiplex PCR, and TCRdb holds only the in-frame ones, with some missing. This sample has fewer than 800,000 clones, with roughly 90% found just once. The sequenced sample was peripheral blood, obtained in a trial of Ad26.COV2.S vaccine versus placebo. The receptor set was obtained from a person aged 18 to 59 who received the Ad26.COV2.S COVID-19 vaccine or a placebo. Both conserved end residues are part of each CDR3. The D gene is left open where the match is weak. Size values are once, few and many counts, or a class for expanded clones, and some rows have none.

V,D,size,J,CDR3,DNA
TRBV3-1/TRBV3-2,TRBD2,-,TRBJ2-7,CASSQRGGYEQYF,TGTGCCAGCAGCCAGAGGGGAGGGTACGAGCAGTACTTC
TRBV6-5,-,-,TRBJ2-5,CASRVGAEGTQYF,TGTGCCAGCAGGGTCGGGGCGGAGGGAACCCAGTACTTC
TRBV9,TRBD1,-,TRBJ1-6,CASSVAPGQGSPLHF,TGTGCCAGCAGCGTAGCGCCCGGACAGGGTTCACCCCTCCACTTT
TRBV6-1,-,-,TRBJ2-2,CASSFEGPNTGELFF,TGTGCCAGCAGTTTTGAGGGGCCGAACACCGGGGAGCTGTTTTTT
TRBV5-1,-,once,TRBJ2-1,CASSFRGVAVDEQFF,TGCGCCAGCAGCTTCCGAGGGGTAGCGGTGGATGAGCAGTTCTTC
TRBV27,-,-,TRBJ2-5,CASSLSRGVETQYF,TGTGCCAGCAGTTTATCTCGGGGAGTGGAGACCCAGTACTTC
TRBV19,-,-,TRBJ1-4,CASSMDPGANEKLFF,TGTGCCAGTAGTATGGACCCAGGCGCGAATGAAAAACTGTTTTTT
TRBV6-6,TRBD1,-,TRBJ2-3,CASTPGQGMNTQYF,TGTGCCAGCACCCCGGGACAGGGGATGAATACGCAGTATTTT
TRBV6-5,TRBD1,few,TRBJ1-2,CASSSTGGGSGYTF,TGTGCCAGCAGTTCTACAGGGGGCGGAAGTGGCTACACCTTC
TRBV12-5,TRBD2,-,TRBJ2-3,CASGSSGGPDTQYF,TGTGCTAGTGGTTCCAGCGGGGGGCCAGATACGCAGTATTTT
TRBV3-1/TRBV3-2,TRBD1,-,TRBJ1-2,CASSGPSRGDYGYTF,TGTGCCAGCAGCGGCCCGAGCAGGGGGGACTATGGCTACACCTTC
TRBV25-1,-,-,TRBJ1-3,CASSVRGSGNTIYF,TGTGCCAGCAGTGTAAGGGGTTCTGGAAACACCATATATTTT
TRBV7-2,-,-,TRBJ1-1,CASSQRMNTEAFF,TGTGCCAGCAGCCAGCGGATGAACACTGAAGCTTTCTTT